The sequence of this T cell receptor beta chain was determined in a study of vaccination and CD4 T cells after COVID-19. On the study more broadly: Sampling that followed vaccination took place a median around 71 days after dose two, within a range of 14 to 241. The stimulus for the cells was overlapping spike peptides derived from SARS-CoV-2, HCoV-NL63, HCoV-OC43 and HCoV-229E. Regarding the study as a whole: Convalescent patients had a median around 87% of reactive clones appearing only post-vaccination.

The Oncomine TCR Beta short-read assay was what sequenced the DNA obtained from cultured CD4+ T cells. In TCRdb, the PCR reads were re-called with MiXCR into one record per CDR3 protein. The sample has approximately 23,000 distinct CDR3 sequences; over 25% are singletons. In the case of this clonotype: Its antigen is currently unknown.

Germline values: CDR1 DFQATT, CDR2 SNEGSKA (reference sequence). The V and J ends lost 5 bases and 16 bases respectively, with 15 bases between them. The CDR3 loop spans 10 amino acids. Treatment given: approximately nine-day PBMC culture with coronavirus spike peptide pools or control peptides (ViraFEST assay). With approximately 10 ug/ml peptide pools and 9.5 to 10 IU/ml IL-2, PBMCs were cultured at about 2 million per well. This sequence joins TRBV20-1 and TRBJ2-1, with D possibly TRBD2 on 6 matching bases. The source is a human donor with COVID-19. Sequenced sample: cultured CD4+ T cells from blood. CDR3 sequence: CSAPRGVLFF. CDR3 in DNA: TGCAGTGCTCCCCGCGGGGTACTTTTCTTC.